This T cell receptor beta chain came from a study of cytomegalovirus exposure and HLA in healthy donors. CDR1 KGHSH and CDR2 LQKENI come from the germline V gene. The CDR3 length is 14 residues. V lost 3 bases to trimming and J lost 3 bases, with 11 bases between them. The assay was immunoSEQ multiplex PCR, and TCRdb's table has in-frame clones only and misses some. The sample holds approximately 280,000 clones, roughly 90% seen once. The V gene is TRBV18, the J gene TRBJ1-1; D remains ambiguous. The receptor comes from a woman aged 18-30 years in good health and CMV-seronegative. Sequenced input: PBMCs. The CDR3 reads CASSPGITDTEAFF. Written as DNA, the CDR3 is TGTGCCAGCTCACCCGGGATTACAGACACTGAAGCTTTCTTT.